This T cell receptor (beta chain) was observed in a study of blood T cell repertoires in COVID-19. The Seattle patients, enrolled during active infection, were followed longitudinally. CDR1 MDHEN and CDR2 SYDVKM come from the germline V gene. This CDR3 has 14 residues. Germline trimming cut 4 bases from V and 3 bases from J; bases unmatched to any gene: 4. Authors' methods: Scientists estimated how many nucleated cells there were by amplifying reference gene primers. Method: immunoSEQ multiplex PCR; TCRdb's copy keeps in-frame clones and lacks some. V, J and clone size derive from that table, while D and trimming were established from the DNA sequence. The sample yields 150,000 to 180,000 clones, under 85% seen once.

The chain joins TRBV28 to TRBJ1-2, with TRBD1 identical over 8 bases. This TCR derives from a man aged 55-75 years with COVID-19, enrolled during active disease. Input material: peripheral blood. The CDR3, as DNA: TGTGCCAGCAGTTCTGGACAGGGTTACTATGGCTACACCTTC. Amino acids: CASSSGQGYYGYTF.